The clone carrying this TCR beta chain was counted only a few times. Germline loops: CDR1 SGHKS, CDR2 YYEKEE (reference sequence). The V end lost 3 bases, the J end lost 8 bases, and 9 bases lay between the germline ends. The CDR3 totals 13 residues. Clones were sequenced by immunoSEQ multiplex PCR, and TCRdb holds only the in-frame ones, with some missing. The top ten clones hold 1.7% of a sample with roughly 290,000 clones, around 86% of them seen once. Individuals aged roughly 18 to 95 years were recruited from 24 US areas. Participants reported their clinical history, and cohort assignment relied on those reports. This sample stems from a study of blood T cell repertoires in COVID-19.

The source material was PBMCs or T cells enriched from blood (not recorded which). The chain has TRBV5-5 and TRBJ1-6; no reliable D call. The TCR sequence derives from a woman between 40 and 55 years old who had recovered from COVID-19. CDR3 in amino acids: CASSSRRDSPLHF. CDR3 nucleotides: TGTGCCAGCAGCTCACGACGGGATTCACCCCTCCACTTT.